This T cell receptor (beta chain) was obtained from a study of OX40 agonist ivuxolimab in advanced cancers. Whole-study context: Among those enrolled, mean age was 60 years (range about 23 to 79) and roughly 84% were male.

Sequencing used immunoSEQ multiplex PCR; TCRdb keeps in-frame clones, though not all of them. The sample consists of approximately 94,000 clones, 75% to 95% of them appearing once. V dropped 4 bases and J dropped 3 bases, with 7 bases sitting between them. This CDR3 has 13 residues. CDR1 is MDHEN, CDR2 SYDVKM, per germline. This TCR derives from an adult with an advanced solid tumor such as melanoma, head and neck, liver or kidney cancer. The material sequenced was CD4+ or CD8+ T cells sorted from blood, taken in a trial of the OX40 agonist ivuxolimab. The J gene is TRBJ1-5, the V gene TRBV28, with D possibly being TRBD1 (5 bases). The CDR3 is CASSWGNNQPQHF. In nucleotides, the CDR3 is TGTGCCAGCAGTTGGGGGAACAATCAGCCCCAGCATTTT.